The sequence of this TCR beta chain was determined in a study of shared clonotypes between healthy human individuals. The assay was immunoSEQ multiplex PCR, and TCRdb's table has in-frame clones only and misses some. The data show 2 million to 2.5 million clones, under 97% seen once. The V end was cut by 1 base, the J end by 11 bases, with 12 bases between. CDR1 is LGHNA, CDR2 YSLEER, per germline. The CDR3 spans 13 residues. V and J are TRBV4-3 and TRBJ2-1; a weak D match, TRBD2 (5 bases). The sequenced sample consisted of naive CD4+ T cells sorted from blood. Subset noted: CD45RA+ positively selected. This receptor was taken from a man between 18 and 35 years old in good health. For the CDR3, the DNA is TGCGCCAGCAGCCAAGTTGGTGGGGAGAAGCAGTTCTTC. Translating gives CASSQVGGEKQFF.